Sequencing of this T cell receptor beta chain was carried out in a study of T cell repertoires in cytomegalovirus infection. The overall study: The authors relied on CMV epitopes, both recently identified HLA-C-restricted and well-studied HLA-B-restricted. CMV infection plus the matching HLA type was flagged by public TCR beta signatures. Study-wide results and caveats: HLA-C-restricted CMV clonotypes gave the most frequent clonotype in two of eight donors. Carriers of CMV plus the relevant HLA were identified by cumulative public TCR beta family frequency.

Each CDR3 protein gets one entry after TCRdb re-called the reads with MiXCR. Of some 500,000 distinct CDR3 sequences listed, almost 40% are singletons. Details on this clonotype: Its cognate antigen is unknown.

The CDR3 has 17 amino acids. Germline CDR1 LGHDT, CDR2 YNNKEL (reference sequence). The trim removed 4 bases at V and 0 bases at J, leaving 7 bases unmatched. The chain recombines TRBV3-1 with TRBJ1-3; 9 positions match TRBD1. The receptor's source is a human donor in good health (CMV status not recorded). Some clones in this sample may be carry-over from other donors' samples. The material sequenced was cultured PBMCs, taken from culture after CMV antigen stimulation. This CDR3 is CASSLYRGRPSGNTIYF. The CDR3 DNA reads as TGTGCCAGCAGCCTCTACAGGGGGCGCCCCTCTGGAAACACCATATATTTT.